This T cell receptor beta chain was documented in a study of CD8 T cells in Susac syndrome. An input of about 0.5 to 1 ug of RNA was subjected to reverse transcription using random hexamers. In TCRdb, the immunoSEQ multiplex PCR reads were re-called with MiXCR into one record per CDR3 protein. In the table there are over 350,000 distinct CDR3 sequences, 75% to 90% of which are singletons. The CDR3 consists of 16 residues. The ends were cut back, 5 bases at V and 1 base at J, with 17 bases in the middle. Germline CDR1 is MNHNS and CDR2 is SASEGT. This clonotype was recorded a few times. Sequencing of TCR beta covered CD8+ and CD4+ T cells obtained from blood.

The rearrangement links TRBV6-1 to TRBJ2-5, with D perhaps given as TRBD1 or TRBD2 (6 bases each). The specimen sequenced was CD8+ T cells from PBMCs. This clonotype originated in a human donor with multiple sclerosis. The CDR3 protein is CASSKTPGDIQETQYF. The CDR3 nucleotides read TGTGCCAGCAGTAAGACCCCGGGGGACATCCAAGAGACCCAGTACTTC.